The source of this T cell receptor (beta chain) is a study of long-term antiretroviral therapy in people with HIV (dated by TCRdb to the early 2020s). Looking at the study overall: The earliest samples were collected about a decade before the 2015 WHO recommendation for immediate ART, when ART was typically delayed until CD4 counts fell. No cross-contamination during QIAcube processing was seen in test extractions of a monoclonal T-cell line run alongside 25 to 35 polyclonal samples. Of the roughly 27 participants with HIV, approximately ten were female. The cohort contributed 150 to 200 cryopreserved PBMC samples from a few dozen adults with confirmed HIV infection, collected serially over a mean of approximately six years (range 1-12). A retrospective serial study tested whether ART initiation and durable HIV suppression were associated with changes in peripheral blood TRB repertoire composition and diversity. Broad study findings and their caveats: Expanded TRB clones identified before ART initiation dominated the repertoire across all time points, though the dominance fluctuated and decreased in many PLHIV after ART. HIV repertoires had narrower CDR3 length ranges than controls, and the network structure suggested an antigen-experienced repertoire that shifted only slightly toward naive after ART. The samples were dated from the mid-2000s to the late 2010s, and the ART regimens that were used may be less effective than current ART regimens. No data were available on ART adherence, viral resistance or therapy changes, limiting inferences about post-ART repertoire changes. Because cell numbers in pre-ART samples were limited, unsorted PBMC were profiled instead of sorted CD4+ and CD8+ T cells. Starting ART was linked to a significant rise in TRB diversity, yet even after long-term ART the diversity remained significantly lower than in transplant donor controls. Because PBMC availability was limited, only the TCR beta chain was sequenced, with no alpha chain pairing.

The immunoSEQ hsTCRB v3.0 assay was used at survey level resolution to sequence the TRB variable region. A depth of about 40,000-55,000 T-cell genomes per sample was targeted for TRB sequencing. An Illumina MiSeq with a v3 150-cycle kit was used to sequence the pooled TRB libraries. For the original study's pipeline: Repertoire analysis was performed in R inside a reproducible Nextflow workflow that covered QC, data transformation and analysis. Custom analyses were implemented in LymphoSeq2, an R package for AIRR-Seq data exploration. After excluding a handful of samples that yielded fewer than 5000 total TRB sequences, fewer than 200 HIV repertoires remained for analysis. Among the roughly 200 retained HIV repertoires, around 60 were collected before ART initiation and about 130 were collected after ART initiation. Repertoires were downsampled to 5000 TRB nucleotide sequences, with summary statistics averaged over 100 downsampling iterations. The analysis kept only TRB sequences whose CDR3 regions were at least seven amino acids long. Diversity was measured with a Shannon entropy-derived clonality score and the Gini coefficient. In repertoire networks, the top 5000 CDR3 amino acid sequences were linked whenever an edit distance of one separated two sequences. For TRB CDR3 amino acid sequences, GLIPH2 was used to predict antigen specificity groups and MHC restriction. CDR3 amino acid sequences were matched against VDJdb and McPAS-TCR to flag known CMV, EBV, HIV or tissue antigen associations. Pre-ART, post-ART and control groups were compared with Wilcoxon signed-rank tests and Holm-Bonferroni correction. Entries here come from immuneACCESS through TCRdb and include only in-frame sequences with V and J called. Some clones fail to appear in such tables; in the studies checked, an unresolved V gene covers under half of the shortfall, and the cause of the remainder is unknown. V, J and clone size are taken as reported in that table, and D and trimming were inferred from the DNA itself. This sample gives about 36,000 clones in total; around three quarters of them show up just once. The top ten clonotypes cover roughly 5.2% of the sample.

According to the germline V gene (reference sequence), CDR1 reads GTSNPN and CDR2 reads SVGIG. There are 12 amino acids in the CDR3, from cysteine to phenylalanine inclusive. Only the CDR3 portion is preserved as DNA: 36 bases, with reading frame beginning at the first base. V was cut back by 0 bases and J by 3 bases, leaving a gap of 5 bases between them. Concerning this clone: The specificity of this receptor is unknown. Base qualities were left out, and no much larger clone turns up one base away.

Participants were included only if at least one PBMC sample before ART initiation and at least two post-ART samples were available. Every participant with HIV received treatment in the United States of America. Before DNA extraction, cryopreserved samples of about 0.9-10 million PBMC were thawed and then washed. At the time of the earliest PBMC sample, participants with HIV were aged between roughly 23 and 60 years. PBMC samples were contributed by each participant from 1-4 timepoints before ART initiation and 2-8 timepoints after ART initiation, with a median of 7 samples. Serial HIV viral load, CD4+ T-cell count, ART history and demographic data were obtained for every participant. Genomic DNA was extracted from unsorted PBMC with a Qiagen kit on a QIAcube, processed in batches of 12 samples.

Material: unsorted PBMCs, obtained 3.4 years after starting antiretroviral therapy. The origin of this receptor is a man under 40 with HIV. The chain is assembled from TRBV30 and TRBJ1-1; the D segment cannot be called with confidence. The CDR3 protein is CAWSVGYTEAFF. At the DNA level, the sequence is TGTGCCTGGAGTGTTGGCTACACTGAAGCTTTCTTT.